This T cell receptor beta chain is drawn from a study of blood T cell repertoires in COVID-19. The data were produced by immunoSEQ multiplex PCR, yet TCRdb's version contains in-frame clones alone and is incomplete. The data contain about 82,000 clones, around 89% of them singletons. The sequenced sample was PBMCs or T cells enriched from blood (not recorded which). This clonotype originated in a woman in her fifties or sixties with acute COVID-19.

CDR3 in amino acids: CASSSSRGALNQPQHF. In DNA, the CDR3 is TGTGCCAGCAGTTCCTCCAGGGGGGCTTTAAATCAGCCCCAGCATTTT. The chain joins TRBV28 to TRBJ1-5; 7 bases align to TRBD1. In germline, CDR1 is MDHEN, CDR2 SYDVKM. Unmatched junction bases numbered 10, after V lost 4 bases and J lost 4 bases. CDR3 size: 16 residues.